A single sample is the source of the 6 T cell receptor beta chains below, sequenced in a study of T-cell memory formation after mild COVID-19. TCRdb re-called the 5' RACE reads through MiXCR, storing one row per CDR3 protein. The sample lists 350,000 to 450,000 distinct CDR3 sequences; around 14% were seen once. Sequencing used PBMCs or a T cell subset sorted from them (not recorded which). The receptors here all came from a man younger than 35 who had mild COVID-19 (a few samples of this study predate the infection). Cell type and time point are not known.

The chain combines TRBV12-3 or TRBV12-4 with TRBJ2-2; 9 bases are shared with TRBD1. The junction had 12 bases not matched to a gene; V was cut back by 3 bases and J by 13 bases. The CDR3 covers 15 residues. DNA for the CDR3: TGTGCCAGCAGTTTGGGGGACAGGGACTTCGGTGGGCTGTTTTTT. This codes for CASSLGDRDFGGLFF.

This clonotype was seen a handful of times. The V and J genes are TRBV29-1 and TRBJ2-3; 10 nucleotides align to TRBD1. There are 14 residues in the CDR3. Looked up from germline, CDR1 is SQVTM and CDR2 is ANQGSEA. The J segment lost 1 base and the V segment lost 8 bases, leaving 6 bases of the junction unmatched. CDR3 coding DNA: TGCAGCTTCGCCGGGACAGGGGGCACAGATACGCAGTATTTT. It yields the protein CSFAGTGGTDTQYF.

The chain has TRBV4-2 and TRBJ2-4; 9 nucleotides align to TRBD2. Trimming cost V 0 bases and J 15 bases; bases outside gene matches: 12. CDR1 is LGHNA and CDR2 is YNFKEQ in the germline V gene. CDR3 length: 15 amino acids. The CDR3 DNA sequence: TGTGCCAGCAGCCAAGATGCAGCGGGGGGAAGTCATTGGTACTTC. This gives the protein CASSQDAAGGSHWYF.

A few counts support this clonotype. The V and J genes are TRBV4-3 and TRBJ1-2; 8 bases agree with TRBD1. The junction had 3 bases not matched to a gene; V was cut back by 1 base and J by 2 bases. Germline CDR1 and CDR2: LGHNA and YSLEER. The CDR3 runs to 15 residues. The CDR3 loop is CASSQGTGNNYGYTF. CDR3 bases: TGCGCCAGCAGCCAAGGGACAGGGAACAACTATGGCTACACCTTC.

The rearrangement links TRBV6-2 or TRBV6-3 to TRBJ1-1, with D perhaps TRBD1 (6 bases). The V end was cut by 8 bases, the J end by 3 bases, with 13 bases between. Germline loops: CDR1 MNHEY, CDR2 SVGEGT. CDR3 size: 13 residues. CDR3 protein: CASERQGYTEAFF. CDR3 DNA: TGTGCCAGCGAAAGGCAGGGGTACACTGAAGCTTTCTTT.

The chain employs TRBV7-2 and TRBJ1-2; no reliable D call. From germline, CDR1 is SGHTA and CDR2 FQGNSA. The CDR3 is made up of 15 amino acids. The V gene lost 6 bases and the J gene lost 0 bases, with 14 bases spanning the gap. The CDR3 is CASRPGRSSNYGYTF. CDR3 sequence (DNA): TGTGCCAGCAGACCCGGCCGGTCGTCTAACTATGGCTACACCTTC.